The 16 T cell receptor beta chains listed next were all sequenced from one sample in a study of cytomegalovirus exposure and HLA in healthy donors. The PCR had 60 Vbeta and 13 Jbeta primers. Generated by immunoSEQ multiplex PCR, the TCRdb table keeps only in-frame clones and is missing some. The table records around 300,000 clones, 72% of them present only once. Material for sequencing was PBMCs. The receptors here all came from a female donor in good health and CMV-seronegative.

This rearrangement joins TRBV18 to TRBJ2-3; D is perhaps TRBD1 (6 bases). Germline V gene lookup returns CDR1 KGHSH and CDR2 LQKENI. V was cut by 2 bases and J by 2 bases, with 14 bases left in between. CDR3 length: 16 residues. In nucleotides, the CDR3 is TGTGCCAGCTCACCATTTTGGCAGGGGACCACAGATACGCAGTATTTT. It yields the protein CASSPFWQGTTDTQYF.

Here the CDR3 reads CASTSPGLLPGNTIYF. As DNA, the CDR3 is TGTGCCAGCACTTCTCCGGGACTGCTTCCTGGAAACACCATATATTTT. This chain joins TRBV5-6 and TRBJ1-3, with D possibly being TRBD1 (5 bases). From germline, CDR1 is SGHDT and CDR2 YYEEEE. The CDR3 extends over 16 amino acids. Deletions cut 6 bases from V and 2 bases from J, with 18 bases between.

J is TRBJ1-5 and V is TRBV5-1; D uncertain. Trimming removed 4 bases from V and 7 bases from J, with 18 bases in between. Per germline, CDR1 SGHRS and CDR2 YFSETQ. CDR3 size: 15 residues. The CDR3 reads CASSLDGEAGQPQHF. The CDR3 nucleotides are TGCGCCAGCAGCCTTGACGGCGAAGCGGGGCAGCCCCAGCATTTT.

The chain combines TRBV7-9 with TRBJ1-1, with no clear D. Trimming left V 5 bases short and J 3 bases short, with 19 bases between. Germline V gene sequence: CDR1 SEHNR, CDR2 FQNEAQ (reference sequence). This CDR3 comprises 16 residues. CDR3 in amino acids: CASSQIPGPGDTEAFF. CDR3 in DNA: TGTGCCAGCAGCCAAATCCCAGGACCCGGGGACACTGAAGCTTTCTTT. The full variable domain, rest sourced from reference TRBV7-9 and TRBJ1-1, is DTGVSQNPRHKITKRGQNVTFRCDPISEHNRLYWYRQTLGQGPEFLTYFQNEAQLEKSRLLSDRFSAERPKGSFSTLEIQRTEQGDSAMYLCASSQIPGPGDTEAFFGQGTRLTVV.

CDR3 region: CASSLTGVGNQPQHF. The CDR3 bases are TGCGCCAGCAGCTTGACCGGGGTAGGGAATCAGCCCCAGCATTTT. This chain uses TRBV5-1 with TRBJ1-5; D gene unclear. This CDR3 has 15 residues. Trimming stripped 1 base from V and 4 bases from J, with 12 bases between. CDR1 and CDR2 from the germline V gene are SGHRS and YFSETQ.

The rearrangement joins TRBV5-1 to TRBJ2-7, with a tentative D call TRBD1 (6 bases). CDR3 length: 16 amino acids. Germline-derived CDR1 and CDR2 are SGHRS and YFSETQ. V lost 4 bases and J 0 bases, leaving 17 bases between the germline ends. This CDR3 reads CASSPPGHLSSYEQYF. The CDR3 region has the DNA TGCGCCAGCAGCCCGCCGGGACACCTGTCCTCCTACGAGCAGTACTTC.

As concerns this clone: An end of the junction does not agree with germline; a read error may underlie this. Other DNA variants within this sample encode the same CDR3. The chain combines TRBV20-1 with TRBJ1-1; 7 nucleotides agree with TRBD1. CDR1 and CDR2 from the germline V gene are DFQATT and SNEGSKA (reference sequence). The length of the CDR3 is 11 residues. DNA of the CDR3: TGCAGTGCCAGAGGAGGGGGCGAAGCTTTCTTT. It encodes CSARGGGEAFF.

Regarding this clone: Within the sample, other DNA sequences also encode this same CDR3. The chain links TRBV7-9 to TRBJ2-1; TRBD2 aligns across 9 bases. The CDR3 is 15 residues long. Trimming at V came to 5 bases and at J to 1 base, leaving 3 bases not matched to a gene. CDR1 SEHNR and CDR2 FQNEAQ come from the germline V gene (reference sequence). CDR3 DNA: TGTGCCAGCAGCCAGACTAGCGGTTCCTACAATGAGCAGTTCTTC. This sequence encodes CASSQTSGSYNEQFF.

The rearrangement uses TRBV2 and TRBJ2-1, with 9 nucleotides matching TRBD2. CDR1 is SNHLY, CDR2 FYNNEI, per germline. The trim removed 6 bases at V and 3 bases at J, leaving 3 bases unmatched. The CDR3 is 14 residues long. The CDR3 DNA follows: TGTGCCAGCAGGATAGCGGGAGTCTACAATGAGCAGTTCTTC. Its protein product is CASRIAGVYNEQFF.

V usage is TRBV9 and J usage is TRBJ2-7; D is perhaps TRBD2 (6 bases). V dropped 0 bases and J dropped 0 bases, with 7 bases sitting between them. The CDR3 loop spans 14 amino acids. Germline values: CDR1 SGDLS, CDR2 YYNGEE. The CDR3 DNA sequence: TGTGCCAGCAGCGTAGCACTAGCCTCCTACGAGCAGTACTTC. Translation: CASSVALASYEQYF.

The chain links TRBV25-1 to TRBJ2-3, with D possibly matching TRBD2 (5 bases). CDR1 is MGHDK, CDR2 SYGVNS, per germline. V was clipped by 2 bases and J by 2 bases, with 11 bases between them. This CDR3 contains 15 residues. CDR3 amino acids: CASSERGSATDTQYF. The CDR3, as DNA: TGTGCCAGCAGTGAAAGAGGGTCGGCCACAGATACGCAGTATTTT.

This clone was observed a handful of times. The chain employs TRBV4-1 and TRBJ1-3; D perhaps matches TRBD1 (6 bases). Germline values: CDR1 MGHRA, CDR2 YSYEKL. V gave up 1 base and J gave up 0 bases, with 13 bases separating them. This CDR3 has 17 residues. CDR3 nucleotide sequence: TGCGCCAGCAGCCAAGGGGCGACAGGTCTCTCTGGAAACACCATATATTTT. It translates to CASSQGATGLSGNTIYF.

The gene calls are TRBV7-8 and TRBJ2-1; 11 bases align to TRBD2. The ends lost 4 bases at V and 6 bases at J; junction bases unmatched: 5. The germline CDR1 and CDR2 sequences are SGHVS and FQNEAQ. The CDR3 has 15 residues. In DNA form, the CDR3 reads TGTGCCAGCAGCTCATTAGCGGGAGGGTTCAATGAGCAGTTCTTC. Translated, it gives CASSSLAGGFNEQFF. The full variable domain, its missing parts supplied by reference TRBV7-8 and TRBJ2-1, is GAGVSQSPRYKVAKRGQDVALRCDPISGHVSLFWYQQALGQGPEFLTYFQNEAQLDKSGLPSDRFFAERPEGSVSTLKIQRTQQEDSAVYLCASSSLAGGFNEQFFGPGTRLTVL.

The gene calls are TRBV9 and TRBJ2-1; 7 positions agree with TRBD2. Looked up from germline, CDR1 is SGDLS and CDR2 is YYNGEE. The CDR3 contains 15 residues. The V and J ends lost 1 base and 4 bases, in that order; junction bases with no gene match: 5. CDR3 protein: CASSVSGGGYNEQFF. As DNA, the CDR3 is TGTGCCAGCAGCGTATCGGGGGGAGGGTACAATGAGCAGTTCTTC. Full variable domain (outside the CDR3, taken from reference TRBV9 and TRBJ2-1): DSGVTQTPKHLITATGQRVTLRCSPRSGDLSVYWYQQSLDQGLQFLIQYYNGEERAKGNILERFSAQQFPDLHSELNLSSLELGDSALYFCASSVSGGGYNEQFFGPGTRLTVL.

The chain carries TRBV29-1 and TRBJ2-1, with D possibly TRBD1 on 6 matching bases. The germline CDR1 and CDR2 sequences are SQVTM and ANQGSEA. V was cut by 3 bases and J by 9 bases, with 24 bases left in between. This CDR3 is 16 amino acids long. CDR3 sequence (DNA): TGCAGCGTTGACGAATTGGACAGCTTACTTGATTCTGAGCAGTTCTTC. As protein: CSVDELDSLLDSEQFF.

This chain uses TRBV2 with TRBJ2-7; a weak D match, TRBD1 (5 bases). Per the germline V gene, CDR1 is SNHLY and CDR2 is FYNNEI. V was cut by 8 bases and J by 2 bases, with 13 bases left in between. The CDR3 runs 13 residues. CDR3 in DNA: TGTGCCAGCGGGGCCGACGGGCCCTACGAGCAGTACTTC. This gives the protein CASGADGPYEQYF.